The 19 T cell receptor beta chains reported below all come from one sample, sequenced in a study of technical replicates of blood from a few donors. Sequencing was performed with immunoSEQ multiplex PCR; in TCRdb, only in-frame clones are kept and a portion is missing. This table holds about 70,000 clones, about nine tenths found once. Sample: PBMCs. All receptors come from a human donor in good health. Some clones in this sample may be carry-over from other donors' samples.

J is TRBJ2-1 and V is TRBV19, with D possibly matching TRBD1 (6 bases). V was pared by 4 bases and J by 7 bases, with 8 bases between. Looked up from germline, CDR1 is LNHDA and CDR2 is SQIVND (reference sequence). The CDR3 contains 12 residues. CDR3 region: CASSKQGNEQFF. The CDR3 bases are TGTGCCAGTAGTAAACAGGGAAATGAGCAGTTCTTC.

This clone was seen at least ten times. This chain links TRBV5-1 with TRBJ2-7; no definite D call. Germline CDR1 reads SGHRS; CDR2 reads YFSETQ. CDR3 length equals 13 residues. Trimming cost V 5 bases and J 2 bases, with 11 bases left between them. The CDR3 DNA follows: TGCGCCAGCAGTTTACTCCCCCCCTACGAGCAGTACTTC. It yields the protein CASSLLPPYEQYF.

The chain couples TRBV15 to TRBJ2-7; D possibly corresponds to TRBD2 (6 bases). This CDR3 contains 12 residues. Germline values: CDR1 LNHNV, CDR2 YYDKDF (reference sequence). V gave up 3 bases and J gave up 7 bases, with 10 bases separating them. The CDR3 DNA follows: TGTGCCACCAGCAGGGGTCGGGGGGAGCAGTACTTC. This sequence encodes CATSRGRGEQYF.

V gene TRBV7-9 combines with J gene TRBJ2-3; tentatively, D is TRBD2 (5 bases). Trimming removed 5 bases from V and 1 base from J, with 13 bases in between. This CDR3 spans 15 amino acids. The germline V gene has CDR1 SEHNR and CDR2 FQNEAQ (reference sequence). CDR3 DNA: TGTGCCAGCAGCAAGACTATAACTCGCACAGATACGCAGTATTTT. This gives the protein CASSKTITRTDTQYF.

This clone was counted once. The genes are TRBV2 and TRBJ1-1; D gene uncertain. CDR3 size: 14 residues. Looked up from germline, CDR1 is SNHLY and CDR2 is FYNNEI. Trimming stripped 5 bases from V and 0 bases from J, with 10 bases between. CDR3 in DNA: TGTGCCAGCAGTCAACAGAGCCTGAACACTGAAGCTTTCTTT. It translates to CASSQQSLNTEAFF.

This chain links TRBV4-3 with TRBJ2-3; the D gene is possibly TRBD1 (6 bases). There are 16 residues in the CDR3. Germline V lookup: CDR1 LGHNA, CDR2 YSLEER. Trimming took off 5 bases at V and 2 bases at J, with 17 bases between the two ends. In nucleotides, the CDR3 is TGCGCCAGCAGCTCAGAGGGGGTCCGGGTCACAGATACGCAGTATTTT. This encodes CASSSEGVRVTDTQYF.

The V gene is TRBV7-2, the J gene TRBJ2-7, with TRBD2 matching over 12 bases. In germline, CDR1 is SGHTA, CDR2 FQGNSA. With V trimmed by 6 bases and J by 5 bases, 2 bases remained unmatched. There are 13 residues in the CDR3. CDR3 loop: CASRLAGGNEQYF. The CDR3 DNA reads as TGTGCCAGCAGACTAGCGGGGGGTAACGAGCAGTACTTC.

The CDR3 sequence is CATFVTGGYYGYTF. The CDR3 DNA reads as TGTGCCACCTTCGTCACGGGGGGGTACTATGGCTACACCTTC. The chain is built from TRBV19 and TRBJ1-2; TRBD1 might be the D (5 bases). There are 14 residues in the CDR3. The germline V gene has CDR1 LNHDA and CDR2 SQIVND (reference sequence). V gave up 10 bases and J gave up 3 bases, with 18 bases separating them.

The J gene is TRBJ2-1, the V gene TRBV6-1; weak D call: TRBD2 (6 bases). Germline V gives CDR1 MNHNS, CDR2 SASEGT. V lost 7 bases to trimming and J lost 1 base, with 11 bases between them. CDR3 length: 14 amino acids. This CDR3 is CASMRLVSYNEQFF. CDR3 sequence (DNA): TGTGCCAGCATGAGACTAGTGTCCTACAATGAGCAGTTCTTC.

This rearrangement joins TRBV5-5 to TRBJ2-5; maybe TRBD2 (6 bases). Trimming pared 4 bases from V and 2 bases from J, leaving 12 bases between. Germline V gene sequence: CDR1 SGHKS, CDR2 YYEKEE (reference sequence). The CDR3 runs to 14 residues. The CDR3 DNA reads as TGTGCCAGCAGCCCACGAGGGAGGCAAGAGACCCAGTACTTC. Its protein is CASSPRGRQETQYF.

The sample holds one count of this clone. V and J are TRBV5-1 and TRBJ1-3; 10 bases are shared with TRBD1. The CDR3 consists of 20 residues. The germline CDR1 and CDR2 sequences are SGHRS and YFSETQ. V gave up 3 bases and J gave up 2 bases; unmatched junction bases: 17. The CDR3 nucleotides read TGCGCCAGCAGCTCCCGCCCCTATGGACAGGGGGTTCTCCCTGGAAACACCATATATTTT. Translating gives CASSSRPYGQGVLPGNTIYF.

The CDR3 is CASSLFGSGGASYNEQFF. CDR3 coding DNA: TGTGCCAGCAGCCTATTCGGTAGCGGGGGGGCCTCCTACAATGAGCAGTTCTTC. The chain links TRBV7-2 to TRBJ2-1, with TRBD2 identical over 11 bases. With 5 bases clipped from V and 0 bases from J, the junction kept 9 bases outside the gene matches. Germline assignment: CDR1 SGHTA and CDR2 FQGNSA. The CDR3 is made up of 18 amino acids.

The V call is TRBV7-8, the J call TRBJ2-1; 7 nucleotides match TRBD1. V lost 4 bases, J lost 8 bases, and 14 bases stayed unmatched. The germline V gene has CDR1 SGHVS and CDR2 FQNEAQ. The CDR3 has 16 amino acids. CDR3 loop: CASSWGTDRPTDEQFF. The CDR3 coding sequence is TGTGCCAGCAGCTGGGGGACAGATCGTCCTACGGATGAGCAGTTCTTC.

This sequence joins TRBV5-6 and TRBJ2-7, with 7 bases fitting TRBD1. Germline assignment: CDR1 SGHDT and CDR2 YYEEEE. V lost 4 bases, J lost 2 bases, and 9 bases stayed unmatched. The CDR3 has 15 amino acids. This chain's CDR3 is CASSQVSTGAYEQYF. CDR3 coding DNA: TGTGCCAGCAGCCAGGTTTCCACAGGGGCCTACGAGCAGTACTTC. The full variable domain, completed using reference TRBV5-6 and TRBJ2-7, is DAGVTQSPTHLIKTRGQQVTLRCSPKSGHDTVSWYQQALGQGPQFIFQYYEEEERQRGNFPDRFSGHQFPNYSSELNVNALLLGDSALYLCASSQVSTGAYEQYFGPGTRLTVT.

The chain recombines TRBV19 with TRBJ1-1; no clear D gene. Germline CDR1 reads LNHDA; CDR2 reads SQIVND (reference sequence). V was clipped by 2 bases and J by 8 bases, with 6 bases between them. CDR3 length equals 11 residues. CDR3 sequence reads: CASSIRGEAFF. CDR3 bases: TGTGCCAGTAGTATACGAGGGGAAGCTTTCTTT.

This clone was recorded only once. The chain is built from TRBV5-1 and TRBJ2-3; the match to TRBD1 covers 8 bases. The CDR3 runs 14 residues. V shed 4 bases, J shed 2 bases, and the junction held 3 bases outside the gene matches. In germline, CDR1 is SGHRS, CDR2 YFSETQ. CDR3 amino acids: CASSAGGYTDTQYF. CDR3 coding DNA: TGCGCCAGCAGCGCAGGGGGCTACACAGATACGCAGTATTTT.

The V gene is TRBV5-1, the J gene TRBJ1-1, with D possibly TRBD1 on 5 matching bases. Deletions cut 8 bases from V and 0 bases from J, with 20 bases between. Germline CDR1 and CDR2: SGHRS and YFSETQ. The CDR3 contains 16 residues. The CDR3 coding sequence is TGCGCCAGTCGTCAGGGCCATCGGGACTTGAACACTGAAGCTTTCTTT. It encodes CASRQGHRDLNTEAFF.

The chain has TRBV19 and TRBJ2-1; 10 bases are shared with TRBD1. Trimming removed 7 bases from V and 8 bases from J; junction bases left unmatched: 5. The germline gives CDR1 LNHDA, CDR2 SQIVND (reference sequence). This CDR3 comprises 13 residues. CDR3: CASNPGQGYEQFF. The CDR3 DNA follows: TGTGCCAGTAATCCGGGACAGGGGTATGAGCAGTTCTTC.

The V and J genes are TRBV5-5 and TRBJ1-4, with a possible D match to TRBD1 (6 bases). CDR3 length: 14 residues. V was pared by 3 bases and J by 8 bases, with 14 bases between. Germline lookup yields CDR1 SGHKS and CDR2 YYEKEE (reference sequence). CDR3 protein: CASSSGVLREKLFF. CDR3 in DNA: TGTGCCAGCAGCTCAGGGGTTTTGAGGGAAAAACTGTTTTTT. Supplemented by reference TRBV5-5 and TRBJ1-4, the full variable domain reads DAGVTQSPTHLIKTRGQQVTLRCSPISGHKSVSWYQQVLGQGPQFIFQYYEKEERGRGNFPDRFSARQFPNYSSELNVNALLLGDSALYLCASSSGVLREKLFFGSGTQLSVL.